What follows describes a single T cell receptor beta chain. Its antigen remains unknown. There are 13 residues in the CDR3. With 1 base removed from V and 1 base from J, the gap between germline ends came to 5 bases. Germline-derived CDR1 and CDR2 are LNHNV and YYDKDF (reference sequence). Sequenced by immunoSEQ multiplex PCR; TCRdb stores in-frame clones only, minus some. The data show roughly 19,000 clones, with around 88% seen just once and less than 5% held by the top ten. The entry originates in a study of chemoradiotherapy in HPV16-positive cancers. Whole-study context: Candidate HPV-specific clones and shared TCR motifs came from a couple of HPV16-positive patients.

Repeated repertoire sampling spanned the course of chemoradiotherapy. Study-wide findings and caveats: During treatment, candidate HPV-specific clones and E7-related motifs expanded in tumor.

The input for sequencing was blood, taken from a patient who underwent chemoradiotherapy. J is TRBJ2-7 and V is TRBV15; D is unresolved. This TCR was recovered from a human donor with HPV-associated anogenital cancer. The CDR3 region is CATSRVVSYEQYF. The CDR3 nucleotides read TGTGCCACCAGCAGAGTAGTATCCTACGAGCAGTACTTC.